This entry features one T cell receptor (beta chain) sequence. The target antigen is unknown. Germline loops: CDR1 SGHVS, CDR2 FNYEAQ. This CDR3 has 13 amino acids. Trimming stripped 1 base from V and 7 bases from J, with 7 bases between. 60 Vbeta and 13 Jbeta primers were used in PCR. Produced via immunoSEQ multiplex PCR; TCRdb's table is partial and in-frame only. The table records 100,000 to 150,000 clones, over 9.5% of them present only once. The data derive from a study of cytomegalovirus exposure and HLA in healthy donors. General study points: A later analysis linked a missense variant in DCLRE1C to the trimming of TCR beta V and J genes. The classifier was said to identify cytomegalovirus status with high specificity and sensitivity. As a later analysis showed, several of the most significant clusters appeared to be linked to common viral pathogens.

The sequencing input was PBMCs. The clonotype comes from a woman aged 18-29 years in good health and CMV-seropositive. The V and J genes are TRBV7-6 and TRBJ2-2; D unresolved. This CDR3 is CASSLGVLGELFF. CDR3 sequence (DNA): TGTGCCAGCAGCTTAGGCGTTCTCGGGGAGCTGTTTTTT.